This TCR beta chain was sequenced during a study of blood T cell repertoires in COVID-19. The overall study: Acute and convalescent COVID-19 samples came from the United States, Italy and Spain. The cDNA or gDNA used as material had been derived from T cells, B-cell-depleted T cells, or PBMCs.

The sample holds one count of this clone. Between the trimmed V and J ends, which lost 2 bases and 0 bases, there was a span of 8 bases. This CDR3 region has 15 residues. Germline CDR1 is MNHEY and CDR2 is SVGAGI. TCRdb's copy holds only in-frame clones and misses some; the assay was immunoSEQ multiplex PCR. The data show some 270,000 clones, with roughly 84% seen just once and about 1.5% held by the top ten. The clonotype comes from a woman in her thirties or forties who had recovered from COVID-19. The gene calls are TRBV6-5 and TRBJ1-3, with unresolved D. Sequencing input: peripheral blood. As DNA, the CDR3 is TGTGCCAGCAGTTACACGGAGAACTCTGGAAACACCATATATTTT. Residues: CASSYTENSGNTIYF.